This T cell receptor beta chain was obtained from a study of blood T cells in healthy people across ages. Germline V gene lookup returns CDR1 SGDLS and CDR2 YYNGEE. V lost 0 bases to trimming and J lost 0 bases, with 12 bases between them. This CDR3 region has 16 residues. Together with a sample-barcoded 5' primer, a J-beta primer mix was included in a second PCR lasting 7 to 11 cycles. A single record per CDR3 protein comes from TCRdb applying MiXCR to the 5' RACE reads. The table shows about 670,000 distinct CDR3 sequences, with 52% occurring only once. This clonotype was sampled from a woman aged 80 or over in good health. Sequencing input: blood. The rearrangement links TRBV9 to TRBJ1-2; D unresolved. The CDR3 nucleotides read TGTGCCAGCAGCGTAGCGTCGAGGGCTACTAACTATGGCTACACCTTC. It specifies CASSVASRATNYGYTF.